This T cell receptor (beta chain) was sequenced for a study of blood T cells in healthy people across ages. Germline CDR1 and CDR2: SGHDT and YYEEEE. This CDR3 contains 16 residues. A second roughly 6 to 11 cycle PCR used barcoded and J-beta primers. One entry per CDR3 protein results from TCRdb running MiXCR on the 5' RACE reads. The sample has approximately 800,000 distinct CDR3 sequences, about 47% seen once; the top ten hold 15% to 20%. The clonotype originates from a man older than 75 in good health. The chain is built from TRBV5-6 and TRBJ2-4, with TRBD2 as a possible D gene (5 bases). The J call may not be correct, given that the DNA end is closer to TRBJ2-5. Sequenced material: blood. CDR3: CASSLAPLAPQETQYF. For the CDR3, the DNA is TGTGCCAGCAGCTTGGCCCCGCTAGCACCACAAGAGACCCAGTACTTC.